This T cell receptor (beta chain) is drawn from a study of shared clonotypes between healthy human individuals. Across the study: Samples came from two female and three male donors aged 18 to 49. The study, taken as a whole, reports: Naive subsets generally exceeded memory subsets in estimated richness. Naive CD4 clonotype sharing across a few donors was approximately 5.2%.

As concerns this clone: The antigen is undetermined. Other DNA sequences within the sample encode an identical CDR3.

Researchers ran the assay at a deep level. TCRdb's copy holds only in-frame clones and misses some; the assay was immunoSEQ multiplex PCR. This table holds over a million clones, roughly 95% found once. The sequencing input was naive CD4+ T cells sorted from blood. As to subset: CD45RA+ positively selected. The clonotype was recovered from a young man in good health.

CDR3 nucleotide sequence: TGCGCCAGCAGCTTACCCCAGGGTTCCGGGGAGCTGTTTTTT. As protein: CASSLPQGSGELFF. The J gene is TRBJ2-2, the V gene TRBV5-1; D may be TRBD1 (5 bases). Germline V gene lookup returns CDR1 SGHRS and CDR2 YFSETQ. With 2 bases removed from V and 6 bases from J, the gap between germline ends came to 11 bases. The CDR3 has 14 amino acids.